Below, 24 T cell receptor beta chains from the same sample are listed, as sequenced in a study of cytomegalovirus exposure and HLA in healthy donors. The PCR made use of 60 Vbeta and 13 Jbeta primers. The repertoire was sequenced with immunoSEQ multiplex PCR; TCRdb's copy has only in-frame clones and lacks some. The sample holds 130,000 or so clones, 80% to 85% seen once. Sequencing input: PBMCs. Source of these receptors: a woman aged 40 to 49 in good health and CMV-seronegative.

V gene TRBV19 combines with J gene TRBJ2-3; no clear D gene. Germline lookup yields CDR1 LNHDA and CDR2 SQIVND (reference sequence). The CDR3 spans 14 residues. V was trimmed by 0 bases and J by 2 bases, leaving 6 bases between them. The DNA of the CDR3 is TGTGCCAGTAGTATAGACGGGTCCACAGATACGCAGTATTTT. Encoded protein: CASSIDGSTDTQYF.

The chain recombines TRBV11-3 with TRBJ1-3; 7 bases fit TRBD1. Germline V lookup: CDR1 SGHNT, CDR2 YENEEA. The V and J ends lost 4 bases and 6 bases, in that order; junction bases with no gene match: 3. This CDR3 comprises 13 residues. The CDR3 is CASSYRGENTIYF. In nucleotides, the CDR3 is TGTGCCAGCAGCTACAGGGGAGAAAACACCATATATTTT.

The rearrangement uses TRBV28 and TRBJ1-1, with 8 bases matching TRBD1. The CDR3 totals 17 residues. V was clipped by 10 bases and J by 0 bases; unmatched bases: 16. Germline V gene sequence: CDR1 MDHEN, CDR2 SYDVKM. The CDR3 is CAIRQGARFKMNTEAFF. The CDR3 DNA reads TGTGCCATTCGGCAGGGGGCCCGCTTCAAGATGAACACTGAAGCTTTCTTT.

This chain links TRBV19 with TRBJ2-3, with 10 bases fitting TRBD2. V dropped 7 bases and J dropped 9; count of bases not matched to a gene: 19. There are 17 residues in the CDR3. CDR1 and CDR2 from the germline V gene are LNHDA and SQIVND (reference sequence). CDR3 protein: CASTDSGGGLLISTQYF. Written as DNA, the CDR3 is TGTGCCAGTACCGACAGCGGGGGGGGACTCCTAATTTCGACGCAGTATTTT.

The J gene is TRBJ2-5, the V gene TRBV28; possibly TRBD1 for D (5 bases). The CDR3 totals 16 residues. Trimming pared 3 bases from V and 0 bases from J, leaving 14 bases between. CDR1 is MDHEN, CDR2 SYDVKM, per germline. CDR3 nucleotide sequence: TGTGCCAGCAGTTTCGGCCTATCAGGGCACCAAGAGACCCAGTACTTC. Translating it yields CASSFGLSGHQETQYF.

This clone was picked up a small number of times. The rearrangement joins TRBV28 to TRBJ2-7, with TRBD2 matching 14 bases. The length of the CDR3 is 17 residues. Germline trimming cut 5 bases from V and 4 bases from J; bases unmatched to any gene: 10. CDR1 and CDR2 from the germline V gene are MDHEN and SYDVKM. CDR3: CASSPTAGTSGSYEQYF. The CDR3 bases are TGTGCCAGCAGTCCGACCGCCGGGACTAGCGGGAGTTACGAGCAGTACTTC.

There are a few counts of this clone. The chain joins TRBV5-1 to TRBJ1-2; 9 bases agree with TRBD1. From germline, CDR1 is SGHRS and CDR2 YFSETQ. The CDR3 contains 13 residues. V trimming: 6 bases; J trimming: 4 bases; junction bases outside the gene matches: 4. CDR3 nucleotide sequence: TGCGCCAGCACGACGACAGGGGGCTATGGCTACACCTTC. It translates to CASTTTGGYGYTF.

This clone was counted a single time. The sample carries other DNA sequences with the same CDR3. This rearrangement joins TRBV10-3 to TRBJ1-1; TRBD1 matches 8 bases. J lost 1 base, V lost 6 bases, and 4 bases had no gene match. The CDR3 length is 14 residues. Germline CDR1 is ENHRY and CDR2 is SYGVKD. The CDR3 loop is CAIRGTGGNTEAFF. The CDR3 DNA follows: TGTGCCATCAGGGGGACAGGCGGGAACACTGAAGCTTTCTTT.

This sequence joins TRBV5-6 and TRBJ1-1; 7 bases line up with TRBD1. V shed 2 bases and J 4 bases; nucleotides not matched to a gene: 11. The CDR3 extends over 16 amino acids. Germline V gene data show CDR1 as SGHDT and CDR2 as YYEEEE. As DNA, the CDR3 is TGTGCCAGCAGCTTTATGACAGGGTATGAGAGCACTGAAGCTTTCTTT. It is translated as CASSFMTGYESTEAFF.

The chain links TRBV9 to TRBJ2-3, with 8 bases fitting TRBD1. Germline loops: CDR1 SGDLS, CDR2 YYNGEE. The CDR3 sequence is 16 residues long. Trimming cost V 0 bases and J 2 bases; bases outside gene matches: 5. The CDR3 loop reads CASSVVQGAATDTQYF. The CDR3 DNA sequence: TGTGCCAGCAGCGTAGTTCAGGGGGCGGCCACAGATACGCAGTATTTT.

The genes are TRBV5-1 and TRBJ1-2; no definite D call. CDR1 SGHRS and CDR2 YFSETQ come from the germline V gene. Trimming left V 2 bases short and J 4 bases short, with 3 bases between. The CDR3 extends over 11 amino acids. Written as DNA, the CDR3 is TGCGCCAGCAGCTTCGGCTATGGCTACACCTTC. It specifies CASSFGYGYTF. The variable domain in full, with the rest retrieved from reference TRBV5-1 and TRBJ1-2, is KAGVTQTPRYLIKTRGQQVTLSCSPISGHRSVSWYQQTPGQGLQFLFEYFSETQRNKGNFPGRFSGRQFSNSRSEMNVSTLELGDSALYLCASSFGYGYTFGSGTRLTVV.

The chain uses TRBV6-1 and TRBJ2-7, with a possible D match to TRBD2 (6 bases). CDR3 length: 15 amino acids. Germline values: CDR1 MNHNS, CDR2 SASEGT. V lost 1 base to trimming and J lost 0 bases, with 10 bases between them. CDR3 nucleotide sequence: TGTGCCAGCAGTGAAGTAGGAGGGGACTCCTACGAGCAGTACTTC. Amino acids: CASSEVGGDSYEQYF.

This rearrangement joins TRBV6-6 to TRBJ1-5; 8 positions match TRBD1. The ends lost 4 bases at V and 2 bases at J; junction bases unmatched: 4. CDR1 and CDR2 (germline): MNHNY, SVGAGI (reference sequence). The CDR3 contains 15 residues. The chain's CDR3 is CASSSGQGGNQPQHF. The CDR3 nucleotides read TGTGCCAGCAGTTCAGGACAGGGAGGCAATCAGCCCCAGCATTTT.

The rearrangement uses TRBV4-1 and TRBJ2-1, with 7 bases aligning to TRBD1. Germline-derived CDR1 and CDR2 are MGHRA and YSYEKL. V lost 1 base, J lost 9 bases, and 9 bases stayed unmatched. The CDR3 consists of 15 residues. For the CDR3, the DNA is TGCGCCAGCAGCCAAGGGCTACAGGGGTACGGTGAGCAGTTCTTC. This translates into CASSQGLQGYGEQFF.

The J gene is TRBJ2-1, the V gene TRBV25-1, with a possible D match to TRBD2 (7 bases). CDR1 is MGHDK, CDR2 SYGVNS, per germline. This CDR3 has 16 amino acids. Between the trimmed V and J ends, which lost 3 bases and 2 bases, there was a span of 14 bases. The CDR3 reads CASSDIRGGAYNEQFF. In DNA form, the CDR3 reads TGTGCCAGCAGTGATATACGAGGGGGGGCCTACAATGAGCAGTTCTTC.

V and J are TRBV6-6 and TRBJ1-1, with D possibly TRBD1 on 5 matching bases. The CDR3 extends over 14 amino acids. The germline V gene encodes CDR1 MNHNY and CDR2 SVGAGI (reference sequence). V lost 4 bases and J lost 6, with 15 bases in between. The CDR3 nucleotides read TGTGCCAGCAGTTCCCAACGGACAAGCCCTGAAGCTTTCTTT. This sequence encodes CASSSQRTSPEAFF.

This chain joins TRBV21-1 and TRBJ2-7; no DNA check was done on the table's D call, TRBD2. TRBV21-1 is designated a pseudogene. CDR3 size: 16 residues. CDR3 loop: CASSSLAGGGGYEQYF. Here the CDR3 DNA reads TGTGCCAGCAGCTCGCTAGCGGGAGGGGGGGGCTACGAGCAGTACTTC.

V is TRBV6-1 and J is TRBJ1-2; D remains ambiguous. CDR3 size: 13 residues. Germline CDR1 MNHNS, CDR2 SASEGT. With 1 base removed from V and 4 bases from J, the gap between germline ends came to 7 bases. CDR3 region: CASSEGPLYGYTF. CDR3 DNA: TGTGCCAGCAGTGAAGGGCCTCTCTATGGCTACACCTTC.

The chain recombines TRBV7-2 with TRBJ1-1; no definite D call. CDR1 is SGHTA and CDR2 is FQGNSA in the germline V gene. The V end lost 6 bases, the J end lost 4 bases, and 12 bases lay between the germline ends. The CDR3 is 13 amino acids. CDR3 in amino acids: CASRSGAFTEAFF. The CDR3 nucleotides are TGTGCCAGCAGATCGGGTGCTTTCACTGAAGCTTTCTTT.

The gene calls are TRBV7-2 and TRBJ2-1; D not certain. Germline-derived CDR1 and CDR2 are SGHTA and FQGNSA. There are 15 residues in the CDR3. Trimming removed 0 bases at V and 0 bases at J, with 6 bases between. CDR3 DNA: TGTGCCAGCAGCTTAGCTATCCTCTCCTACAATGAGCAGTTCTTC. Its translation is CASSLAILSYNEQFF.

V usage is TRBV13 and J usage is TRBJ1-2, with D possibly matching TRBD1 (6 bases). The V end was cut by 5 bases, the J end by 2 bases, with 12 bases between. The germline gives CDR1 PRHDT, CDR2 FYEKMQ (reference sequence). The CDR3 loop spans 14 amino acids. As DNA, the CDR3 is TGTGCCAGCAGCCAAGGGGGTCTGAACTATGGCTACACCTTC. Translation: CASSQGGLNYGYTF.

The chain carries TRBV7-8 and TRBJ2-7; perhaps TRBD2 as D (6 bases). The CDR3 is 14 residues long. Germline CDR1 is SGHVS and CDR2 is FQNEAQ. V dropped 8 bases and J dropped 1 base, with 15 bases sitting between them. CDR3 coding DNA: TGTGCCAGCCGACTGGCGGGGCCGTCCTACGAGCAGTACTTC. Residues: CASRLAGPSYEQYF.

The V gene is TRBV7-2, the J gene TRBJ2-3; TRBD2 might be the D (5 bases). Germline V gene sequence: CDR1 SGHTA, CDR2 FQGNSA. This CDR3 has 14 residues. V was clipped by 5 bases and J by 2 bases, with 11 bases between them. CDR3 amino acids: CASSLSRDTDTQYF. CDR3 sequence (DNA): TGTGCCAGCAGCCTATCACGGGACACAGATACGCAGTATTTT.

The chain joins TRBV19 to TRBJ2-7; no clear D gene. Germline CDR1 is LNHDA and CDR2 is SQIVND (reference sequence). With 3 bases removed from V and 3 bases from J, the gap between germline ends came to 18 bases. This CDR3 is 16 amino acids long. This CDR3 is CASSIRSSVKIYEQYF. The CDR3 DNA is TGTGCCAGTAGTATTCGGAGCTCCGTAAAAATCTACGAGCAGTACTTC.